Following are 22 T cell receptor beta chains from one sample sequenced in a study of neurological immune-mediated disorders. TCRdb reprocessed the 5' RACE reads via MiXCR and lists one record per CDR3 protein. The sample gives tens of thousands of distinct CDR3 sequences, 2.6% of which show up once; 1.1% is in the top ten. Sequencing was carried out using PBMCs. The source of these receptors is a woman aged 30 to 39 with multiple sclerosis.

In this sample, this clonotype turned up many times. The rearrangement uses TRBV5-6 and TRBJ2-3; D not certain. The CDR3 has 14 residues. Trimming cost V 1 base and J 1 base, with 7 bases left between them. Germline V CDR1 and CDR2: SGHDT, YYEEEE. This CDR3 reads CASSLFVGTDTQYF. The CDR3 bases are TGTGCCAGCAGCTTGTTTGTGGGCACAGATACGCAGTATTTT. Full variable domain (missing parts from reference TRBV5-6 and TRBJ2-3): DAGVTQSPTHLIKTRGQQVTLRCSPKSGHDTVSWYQQALGQGPQFIFQYYEEEERQRGNFPDRFSGHQFPNYSSELNVNALLLGDSALYLCASSLFVGTDTQYFGPGTRLTVL.

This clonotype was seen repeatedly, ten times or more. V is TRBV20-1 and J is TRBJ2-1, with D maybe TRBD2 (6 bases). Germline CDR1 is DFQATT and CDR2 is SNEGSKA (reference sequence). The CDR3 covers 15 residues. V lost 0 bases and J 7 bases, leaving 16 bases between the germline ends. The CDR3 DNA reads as TGCAGTGCTAGAGATTTGGAGGGTAATCGGAATGAGCAGTTCTTC. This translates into CSARDLEGNRNEQFF.

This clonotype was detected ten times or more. This CDR3 reads CASSLARNTEAFF. The CDR3 DNA reads TGTGCCAGCAGCTTAGCAAGGAACACTGAAGCTTTCTTT. V usage is TRBV7-2 and J usage is TRBJ1-1; D gene uncertain. Germline V lookup: CDR1 SGHTA, CDR2 FQGNSA. Trimming pared 0 bases from V and 1 base from J, leaving 3 bases between. The CDR3 covers 13 residues.

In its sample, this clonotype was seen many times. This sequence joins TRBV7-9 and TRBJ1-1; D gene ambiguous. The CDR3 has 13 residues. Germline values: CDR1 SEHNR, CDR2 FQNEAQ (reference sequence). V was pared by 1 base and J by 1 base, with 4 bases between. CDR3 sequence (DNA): TGTGCCAGCAGCTTAGGGTGGAACACTGAAGCTTTCTTT. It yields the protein CASSLGWNTEAFF.

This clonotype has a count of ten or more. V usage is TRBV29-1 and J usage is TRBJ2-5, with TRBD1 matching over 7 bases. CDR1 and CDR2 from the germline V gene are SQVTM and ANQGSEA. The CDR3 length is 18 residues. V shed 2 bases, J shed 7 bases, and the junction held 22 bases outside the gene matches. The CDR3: CSVESRFWARQGALTQYF. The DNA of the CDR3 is TGCAGCGTTGAATCTCGATTTTGGGCCAGACAGGGAGCCCTGACCCAGTACTTC.

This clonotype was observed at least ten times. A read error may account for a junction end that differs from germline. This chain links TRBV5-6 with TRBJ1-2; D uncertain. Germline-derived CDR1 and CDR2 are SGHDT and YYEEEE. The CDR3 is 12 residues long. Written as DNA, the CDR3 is TGTACCAGCAGCTTGGCCGTTGGCGGCTACACCTTC. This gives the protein CTSSLAVGGYTF.

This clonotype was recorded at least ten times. CDR3 DNA sequence: TGTGCCAGCAGTGCCCCCCAGCGGAACACTGAAGCTTTCTTT. Its translation is CASSAPQRNTEAFF. This rearrangement joins TRBV25-1 to TRBJ1-1, with D uncertain. Germline loops: CDR1 MGHDK, CDR2 SYGVNS. CDR3 length: 14 residues. V shed 4 bases and J shed 1 base, with 10 bases lying between them.

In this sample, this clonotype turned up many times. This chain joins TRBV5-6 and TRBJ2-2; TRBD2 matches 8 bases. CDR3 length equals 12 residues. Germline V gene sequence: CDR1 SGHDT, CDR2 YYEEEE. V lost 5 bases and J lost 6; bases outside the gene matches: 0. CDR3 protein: CASRRGAGELFF. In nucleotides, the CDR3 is TGTGCCAGCAGGCGGGGGGCCGGGGAGCTGTTTTTT.

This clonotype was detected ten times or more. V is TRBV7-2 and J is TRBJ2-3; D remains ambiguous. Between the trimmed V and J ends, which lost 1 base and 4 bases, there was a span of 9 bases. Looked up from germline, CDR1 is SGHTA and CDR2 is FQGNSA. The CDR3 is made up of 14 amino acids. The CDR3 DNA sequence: TGTGCCAGCAGCTTAGAAAATGGGGCAGATACGCAGTATTTT. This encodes CASSLENGADTQYF.

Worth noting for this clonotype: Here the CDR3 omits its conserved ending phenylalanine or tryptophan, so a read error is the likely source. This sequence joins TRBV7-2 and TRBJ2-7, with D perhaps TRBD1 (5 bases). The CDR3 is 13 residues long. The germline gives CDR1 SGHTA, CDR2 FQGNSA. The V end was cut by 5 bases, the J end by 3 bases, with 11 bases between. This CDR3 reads CASSTGPSYEQYN. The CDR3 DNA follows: TGTGCCAGCAGCACAGGACCAAGCTACGAGCAGTACAAC.

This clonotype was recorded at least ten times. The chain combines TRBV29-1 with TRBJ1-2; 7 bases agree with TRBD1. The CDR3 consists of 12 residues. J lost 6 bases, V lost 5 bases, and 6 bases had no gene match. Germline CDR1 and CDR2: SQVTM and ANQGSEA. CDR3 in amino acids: CSVPGQDNGYTF. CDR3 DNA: TGCAGCGTTCCTGGACAGGATAATGGCTACACCTTC. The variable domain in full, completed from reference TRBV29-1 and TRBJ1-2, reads SAVISQKPSRDICQRGTSLTIQCQVDSQVTMMFWYRQQPGQSLTLIATANQGSEATYESGFVIDKFPISRPNLTFSTLTVSNMSPEDSSIYLCSVPGQDNGYTFGSGTRLTVV.

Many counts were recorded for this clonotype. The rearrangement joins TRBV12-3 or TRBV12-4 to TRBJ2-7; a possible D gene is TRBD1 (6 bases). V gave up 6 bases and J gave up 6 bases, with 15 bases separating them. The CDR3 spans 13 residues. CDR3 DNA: TGTGCCAGCAGCTTACAGGGATCTAGCGAGCAGTACTTC. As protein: CASSLQGSSEQYF.

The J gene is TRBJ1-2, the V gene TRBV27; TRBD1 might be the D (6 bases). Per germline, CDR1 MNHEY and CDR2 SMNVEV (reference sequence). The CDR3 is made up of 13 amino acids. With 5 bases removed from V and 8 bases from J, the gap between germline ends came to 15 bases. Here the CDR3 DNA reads TGTGCCAGCAGTGTTCGAGGGGGGGGCGGCTACACCTTC. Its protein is CASSVRGGGGYTF.

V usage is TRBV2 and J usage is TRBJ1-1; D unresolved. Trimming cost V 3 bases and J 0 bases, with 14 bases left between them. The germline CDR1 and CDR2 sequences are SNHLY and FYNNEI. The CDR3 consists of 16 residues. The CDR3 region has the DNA TGTGCCAGCAGTGAGGAGCAGGTTGGAGTGAACACTGAAGCTTTCTTT. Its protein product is CASSEEQVGVNTEAFF.

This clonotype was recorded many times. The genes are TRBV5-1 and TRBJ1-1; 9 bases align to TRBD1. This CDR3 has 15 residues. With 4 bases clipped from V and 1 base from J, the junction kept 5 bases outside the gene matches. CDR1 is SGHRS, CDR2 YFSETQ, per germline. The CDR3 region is CASSPIQGANTEAFF. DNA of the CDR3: TGCGCCAGCAGCCCAATACAGGGGGCGAACACTGAAGCTTTCTTT.

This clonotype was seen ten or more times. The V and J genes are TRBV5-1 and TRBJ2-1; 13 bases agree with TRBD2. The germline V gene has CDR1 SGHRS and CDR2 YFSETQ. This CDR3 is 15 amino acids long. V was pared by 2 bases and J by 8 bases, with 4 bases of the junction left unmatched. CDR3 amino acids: CASSLTSGRVYEQFF. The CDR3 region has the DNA TGCGCCAGCAGCTTAACTAGCGGGAGGGTCTATGAGCAGTTCTTC.

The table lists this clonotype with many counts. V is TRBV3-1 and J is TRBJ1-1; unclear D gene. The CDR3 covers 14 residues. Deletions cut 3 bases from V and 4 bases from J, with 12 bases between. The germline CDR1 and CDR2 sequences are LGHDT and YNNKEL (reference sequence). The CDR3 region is CASSHVGSGTEAFF. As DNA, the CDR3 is TGTGCCAGCAGCCATGTAGGGTCAGGCACTGAAGCTTTCTTT.

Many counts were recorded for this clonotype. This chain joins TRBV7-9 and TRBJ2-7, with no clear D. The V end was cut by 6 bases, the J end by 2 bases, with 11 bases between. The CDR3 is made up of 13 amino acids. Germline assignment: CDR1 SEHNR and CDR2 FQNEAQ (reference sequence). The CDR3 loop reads CASSRTDPYEQYF. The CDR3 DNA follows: TGTGCCAGCAGTCGCACAGACCCCTACGAGCAGTACTTC.

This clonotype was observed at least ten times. In DNA form, the CDR3 reads TGTGCCAGCAGTTTAGCTAGCGGTCCCTACGAGCAGTACTTC. It specifies CASSLASGPYEQYF. The chain recombines TRBV27 with TRBJ2-7; TRBD2 aligns across 7 bases. This CDR3 has 14 residues. V lost 2 bases, J lost 2 bases, and 3 bases stayed unmatched. Germline CDR1 MNHEY, CDR2 SMNVEV (reference sequence).

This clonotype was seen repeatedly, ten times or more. The CDR3 DNA follows: TGTGCCAGCAGCTTAACGCCAGATCTTGAAGCTTTCTTT. Amino acid sequence: CASSLTPDLEAFF. The chain uses TRBV7-3 and TRBJ1-1; D unresolved. The CDR3 length is 13 residues. Trimming removed 0 bases at V and 7 bases at J, with 9 bases between. CDR1 is SGHTA, CDR2 FQGTGA, per germline.

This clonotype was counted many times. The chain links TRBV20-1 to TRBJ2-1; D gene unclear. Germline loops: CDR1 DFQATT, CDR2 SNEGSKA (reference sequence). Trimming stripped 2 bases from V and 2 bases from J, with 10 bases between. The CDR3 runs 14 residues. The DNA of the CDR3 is TGCAGTGCTAGAAGGCAGCGAACCTACAATGAGCAGTTCTTC. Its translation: CSARRQRTYNEQFF.

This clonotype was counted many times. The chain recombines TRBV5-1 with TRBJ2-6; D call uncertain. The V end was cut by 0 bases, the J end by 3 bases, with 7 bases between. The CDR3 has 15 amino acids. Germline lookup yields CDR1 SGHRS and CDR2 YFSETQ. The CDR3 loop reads CASSLGGDGANVLTF. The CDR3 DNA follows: TGCGCCAGCAGCTTGGGGGGTGATGGGGCCAACGTCCTGACTTTC.